Here is one T cell receptor beta chain with its context. Its target is not known. The CDR3 runs 16 residues. The V gene lost 0 bases and the J gene lost 0 bases, with 8 bases spanning the gap. Germline V CDR1 and CDR2: LGHNA, YNFKEQ. The record originates from a study of cytomegalovirus exposure and HLA in healthy donors. Background on the study: A data release that came early held tens of millions of unique TCRs from HLA-typed donors.

General study points: Among TCR sequences, most were rare, though some public TCRs appeared in many donors. A link between a missense DCLRE1C variant and TCR beta V- and J-gene trimming emerged from a later analysis. A later analysis revealed that TCR association rates differed between HLA loci, peaking at DRB1 and bottoming out at HLA-C.

60 Vbeta and 13 Jbeta primers were used in PCR. Only in-frame clones appear in the TCRdb table, and some are missing; sequencing was by immunoSEQ multiplex PCR. This sample has about 43,000 clones, with over 55% found just once. The V and J genes are TRBV4-2 and TRBJ1-4; D is perhaps TRBD1 (6 bases). This receptor was identified in a human donor in good health. Material for sequencing was PBMCs. The chain's CDR3 is CASSQDSGATNEKLFF. The CDR3 DNA reads TGTGCCAGCAGCCAAGATTCAGGGGCAACTAATGAAAAACTGTTTTTT.